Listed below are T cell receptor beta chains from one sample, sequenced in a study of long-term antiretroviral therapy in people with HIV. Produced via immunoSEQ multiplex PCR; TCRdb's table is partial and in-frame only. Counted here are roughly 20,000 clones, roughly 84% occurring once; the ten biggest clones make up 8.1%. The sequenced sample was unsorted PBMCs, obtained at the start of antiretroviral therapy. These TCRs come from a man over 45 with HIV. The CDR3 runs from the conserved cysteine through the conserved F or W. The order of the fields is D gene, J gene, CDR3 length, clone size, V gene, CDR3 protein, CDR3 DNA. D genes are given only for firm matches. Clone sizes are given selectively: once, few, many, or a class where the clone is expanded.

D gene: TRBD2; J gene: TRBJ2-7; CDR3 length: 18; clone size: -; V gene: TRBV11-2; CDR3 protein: CASSSPGGGSGISYEQYF; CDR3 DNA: TGTGCCAGCAGCTCCCCGGGGGGGGGTTCGGGAATCTCCTACGAGCAGTACTTC
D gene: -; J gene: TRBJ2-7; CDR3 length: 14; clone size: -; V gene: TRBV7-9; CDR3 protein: CASSPGVSGYEQYF; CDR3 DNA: TGTGCCAGCAGCCCGGGGGTCTCGGGCTACGAGCAGTACTTC
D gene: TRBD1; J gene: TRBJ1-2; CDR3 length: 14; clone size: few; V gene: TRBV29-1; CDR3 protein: CSVESQTGVSGYTF; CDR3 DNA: TGCAGCGTTGAATCCCAAACAGGGGTCTCTGGCTACACCTTC
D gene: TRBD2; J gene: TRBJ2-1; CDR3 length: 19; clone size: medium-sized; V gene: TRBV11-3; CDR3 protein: CASSPWTSGRAKSYNEQFF; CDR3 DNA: TGTGCCAGCAGCCCCTGGACTAGCGGGAGGGCCAAGTCCTACAATGAGCAGTTCTTC
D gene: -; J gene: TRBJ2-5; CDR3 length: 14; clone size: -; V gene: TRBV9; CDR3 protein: CASSVRGIQETQYF; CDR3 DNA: TGTGCCAGCAGCGTCCGAGGTATACAAGAGACCCAGTACTTC
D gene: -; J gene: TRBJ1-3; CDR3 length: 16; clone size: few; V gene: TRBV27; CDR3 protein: CASSYRVPSSGNTIYF; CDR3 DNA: TGTGCCAGCAGTTATCGGGTACCGAGCTCTGGAAACACCATATATTTT
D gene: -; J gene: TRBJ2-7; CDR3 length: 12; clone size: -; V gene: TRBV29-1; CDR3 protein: CSVRGLTGEQYF; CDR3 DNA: TGCAGCGTACGGGGCCTAACCGGCGAGCAGTACTTC
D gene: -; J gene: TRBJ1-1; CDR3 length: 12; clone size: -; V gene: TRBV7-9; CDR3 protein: CASSLDYTEAFF; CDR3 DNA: TGTGCCAGCAGCTTGGATTACACTGAAGCTTTCTTT
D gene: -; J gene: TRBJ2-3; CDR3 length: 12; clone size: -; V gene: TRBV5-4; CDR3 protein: CASTTDGDTQYF; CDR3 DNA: TGTGCCAGCACAACAGACGGAGATACGCAGTATTTT
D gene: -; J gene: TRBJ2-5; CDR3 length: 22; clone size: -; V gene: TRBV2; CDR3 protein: CASNSQHGTGGSGRVGGETQYF; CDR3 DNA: TGTGCCAGCAACTCACAGCATGGGACAGGGGGTAGCGGGAGGGTCGGGGGGGAGACCCAGTACTTC
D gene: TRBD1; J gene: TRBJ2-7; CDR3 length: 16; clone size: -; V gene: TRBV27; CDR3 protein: CASTPNWGQGPGEQYF; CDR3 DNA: TGTGCCAGCACCCCGAACTGGGGACAGGGGCCGGGCGAGCAGTACTTC
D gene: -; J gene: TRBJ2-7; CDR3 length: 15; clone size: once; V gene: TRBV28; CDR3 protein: CASSKLNRDSGEQYF; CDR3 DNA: TGTGCCAGCAGTAAACTAAACAGGGATTCGGGCGAGCAGTACTTC
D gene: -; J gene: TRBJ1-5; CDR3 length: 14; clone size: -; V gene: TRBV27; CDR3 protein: CASSLIRGNQPQHF; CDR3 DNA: TGTGCCAGCAGTTTGATCAGGGGAAATCAGCCCCAGCATTTT
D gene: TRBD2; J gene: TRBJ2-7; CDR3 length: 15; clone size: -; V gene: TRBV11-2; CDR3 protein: CASSLSGSETYEQYF; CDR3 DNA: TGTGCCAGCAGCCTTAGCGGGAGTGAGACCTACGAGCAGTACTTC
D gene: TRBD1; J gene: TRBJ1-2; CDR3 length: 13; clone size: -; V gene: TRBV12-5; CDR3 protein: CASGSGTGKGYTF; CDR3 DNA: TGTGCTAGTGGATCCGGGACAGGGAAAGGCTACACCTTC
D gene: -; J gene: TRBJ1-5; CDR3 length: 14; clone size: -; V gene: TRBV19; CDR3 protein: CASSPRGGVGPQHF; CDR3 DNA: TGTGCCAGTAGTCCCCGGGGAGGTGTGGGGCCCCAGCATTTT
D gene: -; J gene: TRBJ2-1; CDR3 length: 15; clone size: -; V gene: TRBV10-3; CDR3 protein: CAISARGNSYNEQFF; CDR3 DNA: TGTGCCATCAGTGCCCGGGGGAACTCCTACAATGAGCAGTTCTTC
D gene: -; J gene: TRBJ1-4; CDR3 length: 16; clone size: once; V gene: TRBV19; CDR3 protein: CASSIEAGTTNEKLFF; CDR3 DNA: TGTGCCAGTAGTATAGAGGCCGGGACAACTAATGAAAAACTGTTTTTT
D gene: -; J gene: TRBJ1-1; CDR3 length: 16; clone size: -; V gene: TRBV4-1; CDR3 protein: CASSPQGLQGNTEAFF; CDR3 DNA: TGCGCCAGCAGCCCCCAAGGCCTCCAGGGGAACACTGAAGCTTTCTTT
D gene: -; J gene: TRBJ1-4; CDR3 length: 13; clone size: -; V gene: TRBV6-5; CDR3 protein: CASSPAWEEKLFF; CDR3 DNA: TGTGCCAGCAGTCCCGCCTGGGAGGAAAAACTGTTTTTT
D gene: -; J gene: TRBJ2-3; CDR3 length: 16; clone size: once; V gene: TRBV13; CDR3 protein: CASSWTPLQLTDTQYF; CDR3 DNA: TGTGCCAGCAGCTGGACTCCCTTACAACTCACAGATACGCAGTATTTT
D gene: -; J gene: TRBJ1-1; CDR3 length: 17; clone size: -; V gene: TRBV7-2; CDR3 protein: CASSLANVRGWATEAFF; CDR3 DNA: TGTGCCAGCAGCTTAGCGAACGTCAGGGGTTGGGCGACTGAAGCTTTCTTT
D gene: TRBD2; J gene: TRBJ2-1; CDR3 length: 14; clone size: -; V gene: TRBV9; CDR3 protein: CASQGLAGENEQFF; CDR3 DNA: TGTGCCAGCCAGGGACTAGCGGGGGAAAATGAGCAGTTCTTC
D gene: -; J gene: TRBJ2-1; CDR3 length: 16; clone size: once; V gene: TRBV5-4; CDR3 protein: CASSIGVGSSYNEQFF; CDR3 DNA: TGTGCCAGCAGTATTGGGGTTGGGAGCTCCTACAATGAGCAGTTCTTC
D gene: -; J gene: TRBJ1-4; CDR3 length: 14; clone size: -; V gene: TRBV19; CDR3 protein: CASSMGASGEKLFF; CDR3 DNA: TGTGCCAGTAGTATGGGGGCAAGTGGTGAAAAACTGTTTTTT
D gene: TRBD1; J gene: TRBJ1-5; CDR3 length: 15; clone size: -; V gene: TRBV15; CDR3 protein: CATSPGGQSNQPQHF; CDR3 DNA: TGTGCCACAAGCCCCGGGGGACAGAGCAATCAGCCCCAGCATTTT
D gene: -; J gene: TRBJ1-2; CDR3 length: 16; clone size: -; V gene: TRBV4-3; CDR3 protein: CASSQDLGGVVYGYTF; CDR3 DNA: TGCGCCAGCAGCCAAGATCTTGGAGGGGTTGTCTATGGCTACACCTTC
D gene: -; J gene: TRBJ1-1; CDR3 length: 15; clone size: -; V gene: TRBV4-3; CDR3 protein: CASRKPGASWAEAFF; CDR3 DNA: TGCGCCAGCAGGAAACCCGGGGCCTCGTGGGCTGAAGCTTTCTTT
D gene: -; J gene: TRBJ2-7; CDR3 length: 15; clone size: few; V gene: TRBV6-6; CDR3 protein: CASSTLGRGNYEQYF; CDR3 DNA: TGTGCCAGCAGCACCCTAGGGAGGGGGAACTACGAGCAGTACTTC
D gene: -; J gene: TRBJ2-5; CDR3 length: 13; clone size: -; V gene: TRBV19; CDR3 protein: CASSIEGRETQYF; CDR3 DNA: TGTGCCAGTAGTATAGAAGGGAGGGAGACCCAGTACTTC
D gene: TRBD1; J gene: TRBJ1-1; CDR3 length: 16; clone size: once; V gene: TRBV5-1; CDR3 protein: CASSLGQGPSGTEAFF; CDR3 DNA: TGCGCCAGCAGCTTGGGACAGGGGCCCTCGGGCACTGAAGCTTTCTTT
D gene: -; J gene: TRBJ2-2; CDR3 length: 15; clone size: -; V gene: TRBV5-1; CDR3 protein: CASSLGPAGTGELFF; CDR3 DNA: TGCGCCAGCAGCTTGGGTCCGGCAGGGACCGGGGAGCTGTTTTTT
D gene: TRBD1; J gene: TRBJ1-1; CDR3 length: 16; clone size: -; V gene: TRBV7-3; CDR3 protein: CASSPRGIGENTEAFF; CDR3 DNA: TGTGCCAGCAGCCCCAGGGGGATAGGCGAAAACACTGAAGCTTTCTTT
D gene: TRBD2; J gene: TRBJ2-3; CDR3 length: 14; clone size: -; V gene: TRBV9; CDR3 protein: CASSVGGRADTQYF; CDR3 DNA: TGTGCCAGCAGCGTCGGCGGGAGGGCAGATACGCAGTATTTT
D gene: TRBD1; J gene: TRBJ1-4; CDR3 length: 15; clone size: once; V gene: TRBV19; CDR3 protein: CASSIPGQGVEKLFF; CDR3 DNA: TGTGCCAGTAGTATACCGGGACAGGGGGTTGAAAAACTGTTTTTT
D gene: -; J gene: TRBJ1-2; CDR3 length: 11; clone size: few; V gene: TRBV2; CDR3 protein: CASLRIYGYTF; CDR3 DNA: TGTGCCAGCCTGAGGATCTATGGCTACACCTTC
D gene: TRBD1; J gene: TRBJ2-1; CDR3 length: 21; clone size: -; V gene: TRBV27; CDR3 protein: CASSLMPIGQGVGGRINEQFF; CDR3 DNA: TGTGCCAGCAGTTTGATGCCTATCGGACAGGGGGTGGGCGGGAGGATAAATGAGCAGTTCTTC
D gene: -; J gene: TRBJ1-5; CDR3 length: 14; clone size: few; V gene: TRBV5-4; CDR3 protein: CASSLGPGNQPQHF; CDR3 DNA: TGTGCCAGCAGTTTAGGTCCAGGCAATCAGCCCCAGCATTTT
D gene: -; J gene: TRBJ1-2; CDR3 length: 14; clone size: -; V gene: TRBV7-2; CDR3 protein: CASSLAATGFGYTF; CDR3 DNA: TGTGCCAGCAGCTTAGCGGCAACGGGGTTTGGCTACACCTTC
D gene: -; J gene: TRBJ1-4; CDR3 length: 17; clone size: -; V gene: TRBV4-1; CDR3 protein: CASSQDPLGPAVEKLFF; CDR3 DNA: TGCGCCAGCAGCCAAGATCCTCTTGGGCCAGCGGTTGAAAAACTGTTTTTT
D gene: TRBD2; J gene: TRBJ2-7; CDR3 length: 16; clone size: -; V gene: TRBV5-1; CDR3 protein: CASSLATSGVSGEQYF; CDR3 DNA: TGCGCCAGCAGCTTGGCTACTAGCGGGGTGTCGGGCGAGCAGTACTTC
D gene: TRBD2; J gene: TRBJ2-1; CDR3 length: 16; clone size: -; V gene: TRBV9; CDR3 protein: CASSVVERGGYNEQFF; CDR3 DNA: TGTGCCAGCAGCGTAGTAGAGCGGGGGGGGTACAATGAGCAGTTCTTC
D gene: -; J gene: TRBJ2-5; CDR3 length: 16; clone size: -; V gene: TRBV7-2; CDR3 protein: CASSPNGFRVKETQYF; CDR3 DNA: TGTGCCAGCAGCCCGAACGGGTTTAGGGTAAAAGAGACCCAGTACTTC
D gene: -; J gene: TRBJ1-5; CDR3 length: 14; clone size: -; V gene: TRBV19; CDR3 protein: CASAPFRGNQPQHF; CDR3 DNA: TGTGCCAGTGCCCCATTCAGGGGCAATCAGCCCCAGCATTTT
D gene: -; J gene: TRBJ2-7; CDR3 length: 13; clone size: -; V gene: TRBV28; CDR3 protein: CASSLLSGDEQYF; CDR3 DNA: TGTGCCAGCAGTTTATTATCGGGGGATGAGCAGTACTTC
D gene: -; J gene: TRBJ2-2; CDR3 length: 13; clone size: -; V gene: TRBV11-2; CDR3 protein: CASTLGNTGELFF; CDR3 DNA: TGTGCCAGCACCTTGGGGAACACCGGGGAGCTGTTTTTT
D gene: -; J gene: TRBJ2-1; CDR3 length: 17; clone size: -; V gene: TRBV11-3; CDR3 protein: CASSSPGAEHTYNEQFF; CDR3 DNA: TGTGCCAGCAGCTCCCCAGGGGCAGAACATACCTACAATGAGCAGTTCTTC
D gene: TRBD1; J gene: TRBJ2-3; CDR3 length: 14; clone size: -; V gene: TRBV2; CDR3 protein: CASRTGVGADTQYF; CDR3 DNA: TGTGCCAGCAGGACAGGGGTAGGGGCAGATACGCAGTATTTT
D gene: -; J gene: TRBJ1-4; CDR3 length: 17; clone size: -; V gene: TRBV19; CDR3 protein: CASIVRVPVATNEKLFF; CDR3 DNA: TGTGCCAGTATCGTTAGGGTCCCGGTTGCAACTAATGAAAAACTGTTTTTT
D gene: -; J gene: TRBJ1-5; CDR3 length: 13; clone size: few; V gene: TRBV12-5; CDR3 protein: CASGTGTTQPQHF; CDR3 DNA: TGTGCTAGTGGTACCGGGACAACCCAGCCCCAGCATTTT
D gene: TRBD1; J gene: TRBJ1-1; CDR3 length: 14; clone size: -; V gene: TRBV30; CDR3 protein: CAWRIQGTNTEAFF; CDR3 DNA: TGTGCCTGGCGGATACAGGGGACGAACACTGAAGCTTTCTTT
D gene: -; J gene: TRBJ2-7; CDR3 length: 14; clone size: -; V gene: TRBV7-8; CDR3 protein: CASSLTILVYEQYF; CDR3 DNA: TGTGCCAGCAGCTTAACTATACTCGTCTACGAGCAGTACTTC
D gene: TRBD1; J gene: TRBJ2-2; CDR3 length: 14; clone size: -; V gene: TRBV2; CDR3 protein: CAGKQGANTGELFF; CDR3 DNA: TGTGCGGGGAAGCAGGGGGCCAACACCGGGGAGCTGTTTTTT
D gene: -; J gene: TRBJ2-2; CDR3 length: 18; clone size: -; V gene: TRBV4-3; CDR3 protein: CASSQDVLFTWDTGELFF; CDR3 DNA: TGCGCCAGCAGCCAAGATGTTCTCTTCACCTGGGACACCGGGGAGCTGTTTTTT
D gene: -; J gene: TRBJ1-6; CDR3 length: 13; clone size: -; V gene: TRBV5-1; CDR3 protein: CASRGQNNSPLHF; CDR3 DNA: TGCGCCAGCAGAGGCCAAAATAATTCACCCCTCCACTTT
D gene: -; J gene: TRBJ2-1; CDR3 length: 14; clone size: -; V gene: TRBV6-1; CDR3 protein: CASLRLGASNEQFF; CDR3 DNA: TGTGCCAGCTTGAGACTAGGGGCTTCCAATGAGCAGTTCTTC
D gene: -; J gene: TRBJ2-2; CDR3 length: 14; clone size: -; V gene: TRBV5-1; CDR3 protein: CATFRGGGTGELFF; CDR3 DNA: TGCGCCACGTTCCGGGGAGGTGGCACCGGGGAGCTGTTTTTT
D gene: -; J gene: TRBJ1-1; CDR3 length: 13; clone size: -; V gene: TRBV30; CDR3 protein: CAHTPGGNTEAFF; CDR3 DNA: TGTGCCCACACACCGGGCGGGAACACTGAAGCTTTCTTT
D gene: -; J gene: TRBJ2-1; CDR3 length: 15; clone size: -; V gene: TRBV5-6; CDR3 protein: CASSLGLAAYNEQFF; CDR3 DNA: TGTGCCAGCAGCTTGGGGCTAGCAGCTTACAATGAGCAGTTCTTC
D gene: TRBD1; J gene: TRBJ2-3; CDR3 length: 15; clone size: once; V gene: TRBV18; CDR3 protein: CASSPPGGASDTQYF; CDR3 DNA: TGTGCCAGCTCACCCCCAGGGGGAGCCTCTGATACGCAGTATTTT